The subject of this entry is one T cell receptor (beta chain). This sample stems from a study of blood T cell repertoires in COVID-19. The CDR3 extends over 13 amino acids. With 5 bases removed from V and 2 bases from J, the gap between germline ends came to 6 bases. The germline CDR1 and CDR2 sequences are LNHDA and SQIVND (reference sequence). Method: immunoSEQ multiplex PCR; TCRdb's copy keeps in-frame clones and lacks some. The sample gives about 300,000 clones, roughly 90% of which show up once; about 4.6% is in the top ten. V is TRBV19 and J is TRBJ1-4; D gene unclear. This receptor was identified in a man in his forties with acute or convalescent COVID-19. The sample consisted of peripheral blood. CDR3 sequence: CASSYSTNEKLFF. The CDR3 DNA reads TGTGCCAGTAGTTACTCCACTAATGAAAAACTGTTTTTT. The whole variable domain, remainder taken from reference TRBV19 and TRBJ1-4, is DGGITQSPKYLFRKEGQNVTLSCEQNLNHDAMYWYRQDPGQGLRLIYYSQIVNDFQKGDIAEGYSVSREKKESFPLTVTSAQKNPTAFYLCASSYSTNEKLFFGSGTQLSVL.